This T cell receptor (beta chain) was documented in a study of control samples from healthy donors and cancer patients. This clone was recorded only once. Germline CDR1 reads SGDLS; CDR2 reads YYNGEE. V was shortened by 0 bases and J by 0 bases, with 7 bases between the two germline ends. CDR3 length: 15 residues. TCRdb keeps only in-frame clones here, not all; method: immunoSEQ multiplex PCR. The sample lists around 200,000 clones, 91% occurring once. The origin of this receptor is a woman in her 30s in good health. The V gene is TRBV9, the J gene TRBJ2-1; D perhaps matches TRBD2 (5 bases). The sample comprised blood. The DNA of the CDR3 is TGTGCCAGCAGCGTAGCTAGCCTCTCCTACAATGAGCAGTTCTTC. Protein: CASSVASLSYNEQFF.